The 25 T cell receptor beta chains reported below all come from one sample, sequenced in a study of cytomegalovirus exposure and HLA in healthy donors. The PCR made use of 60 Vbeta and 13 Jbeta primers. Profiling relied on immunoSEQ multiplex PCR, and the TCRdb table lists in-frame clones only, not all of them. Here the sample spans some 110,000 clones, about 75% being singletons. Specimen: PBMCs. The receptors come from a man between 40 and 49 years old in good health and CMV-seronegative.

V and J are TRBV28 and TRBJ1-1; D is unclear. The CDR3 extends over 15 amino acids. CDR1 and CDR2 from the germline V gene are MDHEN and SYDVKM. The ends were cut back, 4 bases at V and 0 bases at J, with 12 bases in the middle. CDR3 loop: CASSYPRGVNTEAFF. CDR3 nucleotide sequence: TGTGCCAGCAGTTACCCCCGGGGTGTGAACACTGAAGCTTTCTTT.

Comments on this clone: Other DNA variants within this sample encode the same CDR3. CDR3 protein: CASSLCTERVCEQYF. The CDR3 nucleotides are TGTGCCAGCAGCTTGTGCACAGAGAGGGTATGCGAGCAGTACTTC. The rearrangement joins TRBV5-5 to TRBJ2-7, with D tentatively TRBD2 (5 bases). Germline CDR1 SGHKS, CDR2 YYEKEE (reference sequence). Trimming took 1 base from V and 6 from J, leaving 17 bases between them. The CDR3 has 15 residues.

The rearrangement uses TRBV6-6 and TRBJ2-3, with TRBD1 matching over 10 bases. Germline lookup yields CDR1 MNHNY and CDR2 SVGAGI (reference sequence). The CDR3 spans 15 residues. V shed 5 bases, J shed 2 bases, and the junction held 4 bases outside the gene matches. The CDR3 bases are TGTGCCAGCAGTACAGGGACAGGGGACACAGATACGCAGTATTTT. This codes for CASSTGTGDTDTQYF.

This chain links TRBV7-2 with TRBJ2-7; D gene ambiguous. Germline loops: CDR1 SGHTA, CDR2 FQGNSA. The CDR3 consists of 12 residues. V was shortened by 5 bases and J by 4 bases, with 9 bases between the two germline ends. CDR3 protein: CASSRTQYEQYF. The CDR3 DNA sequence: TGTGCCAGCAGCCGAACCCAGTACGAGCAGTACTTC.

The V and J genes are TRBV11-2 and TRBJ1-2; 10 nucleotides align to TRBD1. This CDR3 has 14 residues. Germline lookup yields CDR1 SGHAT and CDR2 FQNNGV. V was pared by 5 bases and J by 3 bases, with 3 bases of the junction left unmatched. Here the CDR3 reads CASSVDRGDYGYTF. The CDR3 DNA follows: TGTGCCAGCAGCGTGGACAGGGGGGACTATGGCTACACCTTC. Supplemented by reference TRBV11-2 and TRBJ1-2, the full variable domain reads EAGVAQSPRYKIIEKRQSVAFWCNPISGHATLYWYQQILGQGPKLLIQFQNNGVVDDSQLPKDRFSAERLKGVDSTLKIQPAKLEDSAVYLCASSVDRGDYGYTFGSGTRLTVV.

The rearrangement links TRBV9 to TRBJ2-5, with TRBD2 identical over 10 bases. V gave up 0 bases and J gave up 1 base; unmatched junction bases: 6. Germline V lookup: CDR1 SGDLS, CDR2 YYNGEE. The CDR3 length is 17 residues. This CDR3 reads CASSVGAIAGGQETQYF. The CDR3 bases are TGTGCCAGCAGCGTAGGGGCGATAGCGGGGGGCCAAGAGACCCAGTACTTC.

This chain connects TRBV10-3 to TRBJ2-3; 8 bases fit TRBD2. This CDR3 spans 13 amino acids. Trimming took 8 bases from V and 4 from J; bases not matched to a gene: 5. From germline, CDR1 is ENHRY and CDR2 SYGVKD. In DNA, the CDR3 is TGTGCCATCTCGGGCGGGGGGTCAGATACGCAGTATTTT. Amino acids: CAISGGGSDTQYF.

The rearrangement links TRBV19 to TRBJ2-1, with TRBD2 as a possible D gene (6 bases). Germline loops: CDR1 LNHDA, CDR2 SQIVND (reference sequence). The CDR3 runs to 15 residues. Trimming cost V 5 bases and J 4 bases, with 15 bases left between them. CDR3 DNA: TGTGCCAGTAGTCAGAGTCTGACTAGTTACAATGAGCAGTTCTTC. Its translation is CASSQSLTSYNEQFF. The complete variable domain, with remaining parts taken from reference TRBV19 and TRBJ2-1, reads DGGITQSPKYLFRKEGQNVTLSCEQNLNHDAMYWYRQDPGQGLRLIYYSQIVNDFQKGDIAEGYSVSREKKESFPLTVTSAQKNPTAFYLCASSQSLTSYNEQFFGPGTRLTVL.

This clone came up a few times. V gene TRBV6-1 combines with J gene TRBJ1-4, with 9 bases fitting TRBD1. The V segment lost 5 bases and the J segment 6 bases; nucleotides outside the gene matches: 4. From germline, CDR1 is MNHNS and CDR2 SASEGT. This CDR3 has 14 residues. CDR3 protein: CASSPRTGDEKLFF. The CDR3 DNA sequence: TGTGCCAGCAGTCCTCGGACAGGGGATGAAAAACTGTTTTTT.

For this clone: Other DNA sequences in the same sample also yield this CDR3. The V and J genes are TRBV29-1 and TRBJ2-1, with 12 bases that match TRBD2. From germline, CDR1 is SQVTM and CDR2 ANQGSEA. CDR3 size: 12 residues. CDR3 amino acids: CSGGLAGNEQFF. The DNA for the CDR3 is TGCAGTGGGGGACTAGCGGGTAATGAGCAGTTCTTC.

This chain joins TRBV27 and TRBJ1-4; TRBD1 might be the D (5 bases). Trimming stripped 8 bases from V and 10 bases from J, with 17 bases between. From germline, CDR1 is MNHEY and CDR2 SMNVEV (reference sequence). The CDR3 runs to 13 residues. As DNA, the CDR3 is TGTGCCAGCCGAGCCGGGACTACAGGAAAACTGTTTTTT. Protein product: CASRAGTTGKLFF.

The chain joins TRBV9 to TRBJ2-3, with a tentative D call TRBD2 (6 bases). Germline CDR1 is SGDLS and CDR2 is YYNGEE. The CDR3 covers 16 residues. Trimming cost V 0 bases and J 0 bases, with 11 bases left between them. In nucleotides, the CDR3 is TGTGCCAGCAGCGTAGGCGGGACGGCAAGCACAGATACGCAGTATTTT. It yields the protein CASSVGGTASTDTQYF.

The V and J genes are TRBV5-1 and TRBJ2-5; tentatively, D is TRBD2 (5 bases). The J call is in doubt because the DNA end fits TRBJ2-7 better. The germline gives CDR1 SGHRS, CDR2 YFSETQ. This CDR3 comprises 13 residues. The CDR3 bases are TGCGCCAGCAGCGGAGGAAACAGCTACGAGCAGTACTTC. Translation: CASSGGNSYEQYF.

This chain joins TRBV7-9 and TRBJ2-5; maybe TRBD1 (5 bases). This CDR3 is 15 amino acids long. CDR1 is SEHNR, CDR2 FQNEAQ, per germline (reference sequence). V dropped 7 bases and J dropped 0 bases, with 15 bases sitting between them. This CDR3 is CASTSKRQHQETQYF. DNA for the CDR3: TGTGCCAGCACCTCGAAAAGACAGCACCAAGAGACCCAGTACTTC.

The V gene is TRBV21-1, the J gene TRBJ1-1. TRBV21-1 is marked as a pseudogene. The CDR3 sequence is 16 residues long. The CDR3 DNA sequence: TGTGCCAGCAGCAAAAGGCGGCTACACGCGAACACTGAAGCTTTCTTT. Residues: CASSKRRLHANTEAFF.

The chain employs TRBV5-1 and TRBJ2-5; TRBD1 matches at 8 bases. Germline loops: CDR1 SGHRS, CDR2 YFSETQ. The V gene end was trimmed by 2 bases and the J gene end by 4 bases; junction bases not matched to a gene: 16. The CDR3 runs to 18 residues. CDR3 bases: TGCGCCAGCAGCTTCGGTCGGCAGGGGGCGAGCGGTGGAGAGACCCAGTACTTC. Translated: CASSFGRQGASGGETQYF.

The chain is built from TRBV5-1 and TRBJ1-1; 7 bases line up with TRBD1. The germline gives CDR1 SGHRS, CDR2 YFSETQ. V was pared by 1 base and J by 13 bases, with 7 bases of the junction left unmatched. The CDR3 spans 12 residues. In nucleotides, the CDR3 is TGCGCCAGCAGCTTGAATGGACAGGAGGGTTTCTTT. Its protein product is CASSLNGQEGFF. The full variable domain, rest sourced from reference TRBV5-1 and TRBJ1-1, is KAGVTQTPRYLIKTRGQQVTLSCSPISGHRSVSWYQQTPGQGLQFLFEYFSETQRNKGNFPGRFSGRQFSNSRSEMNVSTLELGDSALYLCASSLNGQEGFFGQGTRLTVV.

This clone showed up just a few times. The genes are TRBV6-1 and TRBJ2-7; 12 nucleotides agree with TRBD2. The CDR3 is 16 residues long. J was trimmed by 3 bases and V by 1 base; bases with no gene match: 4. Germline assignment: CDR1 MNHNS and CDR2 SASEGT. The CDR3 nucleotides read TGTGCCAGCAGTGAAGGACTAGCGGGGGCCTTCTACGAGCAGTACTTC. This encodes CASSEGLAGAFYEQYF.

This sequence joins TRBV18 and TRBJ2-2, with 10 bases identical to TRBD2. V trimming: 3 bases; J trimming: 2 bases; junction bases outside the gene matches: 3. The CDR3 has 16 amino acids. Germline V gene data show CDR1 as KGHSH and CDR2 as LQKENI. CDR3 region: CASSPLAGANTGELFF. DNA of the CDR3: TGTGCCAGCTCACCGCTAGCGGGGGCCAACACCGGGGAGCTGTTTTTT.

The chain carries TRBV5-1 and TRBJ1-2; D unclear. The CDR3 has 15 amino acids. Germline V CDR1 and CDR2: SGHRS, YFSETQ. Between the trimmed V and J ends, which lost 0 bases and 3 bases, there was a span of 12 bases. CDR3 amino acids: CASSLDWQDYYGYTF. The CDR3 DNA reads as TGCGCCAGCAGCTTGGACTGGCAGGACTACTATGGCTACACCTTC.

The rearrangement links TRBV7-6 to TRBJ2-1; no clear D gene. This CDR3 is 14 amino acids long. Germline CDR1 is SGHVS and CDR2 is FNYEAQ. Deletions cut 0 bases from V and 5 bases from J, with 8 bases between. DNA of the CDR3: TGTGCCAGCAGCTTAGCGCGAATGGACAATGAGCAGTTCTTC. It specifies CASSLARMDNEQFF.

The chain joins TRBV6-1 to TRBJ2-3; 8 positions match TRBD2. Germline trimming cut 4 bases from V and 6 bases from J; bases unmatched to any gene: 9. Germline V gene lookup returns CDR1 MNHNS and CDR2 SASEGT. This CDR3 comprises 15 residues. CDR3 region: CASSVVGGAFDTQYF. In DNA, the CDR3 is TGTGCCAGCAGTGTGGTCGGGGGGGCCTTTGATACGCAGTATTTT.

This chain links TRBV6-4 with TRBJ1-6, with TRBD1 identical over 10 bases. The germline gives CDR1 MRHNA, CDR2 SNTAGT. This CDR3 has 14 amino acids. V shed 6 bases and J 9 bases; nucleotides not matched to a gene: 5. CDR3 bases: TGTGCCAGCAGCCCGGACAGGGGGGGTTCACCCCTCCACTTT. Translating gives CASSPDRGGSPLHF.

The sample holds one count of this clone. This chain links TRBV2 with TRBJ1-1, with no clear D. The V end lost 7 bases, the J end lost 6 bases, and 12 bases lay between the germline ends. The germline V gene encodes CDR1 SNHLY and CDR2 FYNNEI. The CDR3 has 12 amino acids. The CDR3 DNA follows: TGTGCCAGCAAGGCCAGCGGCTCTGAAGCTTTCTTT. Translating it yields CASKASGSEAFF. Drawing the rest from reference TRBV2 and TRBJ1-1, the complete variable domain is EPEVTQTPSHQVTQMGQEVILRCVPISNHLYFYWYRQILGQKVEFLVSFYNNEISEKSEIFDDQFSVERPDGSNFTLKIRSTKLEDSAMYFCASKASGSEAFFGQGTRLTVV.

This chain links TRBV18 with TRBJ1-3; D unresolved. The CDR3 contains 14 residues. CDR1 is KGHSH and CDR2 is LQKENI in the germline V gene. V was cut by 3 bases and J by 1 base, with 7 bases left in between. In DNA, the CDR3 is TGTGCCAGCTCACCCGGAGGGTCTGGAAACACCATATATTTT. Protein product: CASSPGGSGNTIYF.